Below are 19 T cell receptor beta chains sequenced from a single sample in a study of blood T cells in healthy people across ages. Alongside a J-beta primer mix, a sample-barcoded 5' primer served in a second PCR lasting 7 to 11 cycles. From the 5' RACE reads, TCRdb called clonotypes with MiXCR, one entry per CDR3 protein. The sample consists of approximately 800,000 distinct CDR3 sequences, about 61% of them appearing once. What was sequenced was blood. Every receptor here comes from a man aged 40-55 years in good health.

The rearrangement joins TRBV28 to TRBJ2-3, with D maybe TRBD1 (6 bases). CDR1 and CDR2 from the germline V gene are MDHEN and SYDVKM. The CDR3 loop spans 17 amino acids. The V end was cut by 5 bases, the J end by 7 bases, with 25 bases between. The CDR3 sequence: CASSPTDSPVPIHTQYF. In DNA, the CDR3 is TGTGCCAGCAGTCCAACGGACAGCCCGGTCCCTATCCATACGCAGTATTTT.

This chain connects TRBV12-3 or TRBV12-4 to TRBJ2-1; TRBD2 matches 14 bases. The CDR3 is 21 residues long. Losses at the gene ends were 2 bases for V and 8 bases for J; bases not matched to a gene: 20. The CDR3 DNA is TGTGCCAGCAGTTTAAGGGTTACAGGGTGGGGACTAGCGGGAGCGGGCGATGAGCAGTTCTTC. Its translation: CASSLRVTGWGLAGAGDEQFF.

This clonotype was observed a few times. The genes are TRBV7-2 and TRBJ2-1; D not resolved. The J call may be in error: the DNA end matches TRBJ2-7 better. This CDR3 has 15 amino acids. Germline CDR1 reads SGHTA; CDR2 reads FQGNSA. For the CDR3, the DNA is TGTGCCAGCAGCTTAGCATTCGGCAGGTACAATGAGCAGTACTTC. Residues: CASSLAFGRYNEQYF.

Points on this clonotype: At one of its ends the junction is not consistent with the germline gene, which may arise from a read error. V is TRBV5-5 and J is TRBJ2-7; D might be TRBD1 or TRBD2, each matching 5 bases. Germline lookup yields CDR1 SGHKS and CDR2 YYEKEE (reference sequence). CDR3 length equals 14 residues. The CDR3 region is CASSLGRTRSEQYF. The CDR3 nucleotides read TGTGCCAGCAGTTTGGGACGTACGAGAAGCGAGCAGTACTTC.

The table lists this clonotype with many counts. The CDR3 nucleotides read TGCGCCAGCAGCCATGGCGCCTCCTATAATTCACCCCTCCACTTT. Translating it yields CASSHGASYNSPLHF. This rearrangement joins TRBV4-1 to TRBJ1-6; unclear D gene. The CDR3 sequence is 15 residues long. V gave up 3 bases and J gave up 0 bases, with 6 bases separating them. Germline V gene sequence: CDR1 MGHRA, CDR2 YSYEKL.

CDR3 sequence (DNA): TGCAGCGTTGTCTCCGGGGGTCAGCCCCAGCATTTT. Translated: CSVVSGGQPQHF. The chain is built from TRBV29-1 and TRBJ1-5, with D possibly TRBD1 on 5 matching bases. V dropped 4 bases and J dropped 6 bases, with 10 bases sitting between them. Germline lookup yields CDR1 SQVTM and CDR2 ANQGSEA. The CDR3 has 12 residues.

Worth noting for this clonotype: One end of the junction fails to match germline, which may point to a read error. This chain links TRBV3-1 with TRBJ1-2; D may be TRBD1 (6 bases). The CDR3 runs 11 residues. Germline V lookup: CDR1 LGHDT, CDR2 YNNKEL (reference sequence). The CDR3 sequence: CASSQGTLHTF. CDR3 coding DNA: TGTGCCAGTAGCCAAGGGACACTCCACACCTTC.

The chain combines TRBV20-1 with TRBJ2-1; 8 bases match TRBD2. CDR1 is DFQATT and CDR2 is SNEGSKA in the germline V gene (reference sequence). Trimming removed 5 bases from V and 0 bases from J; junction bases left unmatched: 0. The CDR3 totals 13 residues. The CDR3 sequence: CSARGGSYNEQFF. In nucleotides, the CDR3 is TGCAGTGCTCGGGGGGGCTCCTACAATGAGCAGTTCTTC.

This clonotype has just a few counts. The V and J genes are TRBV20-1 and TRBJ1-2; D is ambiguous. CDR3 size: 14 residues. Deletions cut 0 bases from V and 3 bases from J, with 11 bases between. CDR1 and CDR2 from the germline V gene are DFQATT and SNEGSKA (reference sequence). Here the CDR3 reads CSARDSPDYYGYTF. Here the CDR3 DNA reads TGCAGTGCTAGAGATTCCCCAGATTACTATGGCTACACCTTC.

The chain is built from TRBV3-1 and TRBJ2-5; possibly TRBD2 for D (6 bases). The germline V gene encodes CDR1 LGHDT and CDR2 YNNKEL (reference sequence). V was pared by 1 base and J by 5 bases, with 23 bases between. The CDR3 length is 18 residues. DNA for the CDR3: TGTGCCAGCAGCCAAGGGGTCGGCGGAGACTCTGGGGGGGAGACCCAGTACTTC. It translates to CASSQGVGGDSGGETQYF.

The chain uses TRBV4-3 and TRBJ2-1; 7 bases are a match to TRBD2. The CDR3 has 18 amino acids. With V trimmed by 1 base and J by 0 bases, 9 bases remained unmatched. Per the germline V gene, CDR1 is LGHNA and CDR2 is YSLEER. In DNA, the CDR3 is TGCGCCAGCAGCCAAGGGATCTTTAGCGGGTTCTCCTACAATGAGCAGTTCTTC. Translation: CASSQGIFSGFSYNEQFF.

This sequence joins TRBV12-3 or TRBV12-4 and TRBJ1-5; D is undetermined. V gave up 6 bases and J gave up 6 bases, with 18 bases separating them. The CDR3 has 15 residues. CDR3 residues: CASRESGERFQPQHF. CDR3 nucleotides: TGTGCCAGCAGGGAATCTGGGGAGAGGTTTCAGCCCCAGCATTTT.

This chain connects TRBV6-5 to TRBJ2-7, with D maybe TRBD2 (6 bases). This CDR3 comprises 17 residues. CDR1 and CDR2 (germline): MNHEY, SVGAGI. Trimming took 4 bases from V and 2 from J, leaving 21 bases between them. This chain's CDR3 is CASSLELPGVVAYEQYF. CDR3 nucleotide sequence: TGTGCCAGCAGTTTAGAACTACCGGGGGTAGTGGCCTACGAGCAGTACTTC.

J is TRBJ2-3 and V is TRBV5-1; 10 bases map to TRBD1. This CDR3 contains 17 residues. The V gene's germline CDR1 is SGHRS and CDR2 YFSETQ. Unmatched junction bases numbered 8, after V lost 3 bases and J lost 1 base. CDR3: CASSSGTGVFGTDTQYF. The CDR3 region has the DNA TGCGCCAGCAGCTCCGGGACAGGGGTCTTTGGCACAGATACGCAGTATTTT.

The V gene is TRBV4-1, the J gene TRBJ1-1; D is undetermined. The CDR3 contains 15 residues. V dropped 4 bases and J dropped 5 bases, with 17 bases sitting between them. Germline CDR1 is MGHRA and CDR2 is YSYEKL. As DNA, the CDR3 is TGCGCCAGCAGCCGGTTGAGGGAAGGAGAAACTGAAGCTTTCTTT. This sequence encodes CASSRLREGETEAFF.

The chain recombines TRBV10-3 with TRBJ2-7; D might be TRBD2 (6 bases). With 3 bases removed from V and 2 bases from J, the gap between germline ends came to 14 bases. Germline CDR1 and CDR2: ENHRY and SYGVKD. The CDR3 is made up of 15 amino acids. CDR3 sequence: CAISDLTGLPYEQYF. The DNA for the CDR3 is TGTGCCATCAGTGACCTTACGGGACTCCCCTACGAGCAGTACTTC.

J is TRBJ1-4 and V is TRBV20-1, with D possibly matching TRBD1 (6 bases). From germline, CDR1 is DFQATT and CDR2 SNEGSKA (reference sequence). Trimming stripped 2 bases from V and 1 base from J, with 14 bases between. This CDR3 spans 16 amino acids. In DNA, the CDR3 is TGCAGTGCTAGACGGGGGGCGGGTGTAACTAATGAAAAACTGTTTTTT. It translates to CSARRGAGVTNEKLFF.

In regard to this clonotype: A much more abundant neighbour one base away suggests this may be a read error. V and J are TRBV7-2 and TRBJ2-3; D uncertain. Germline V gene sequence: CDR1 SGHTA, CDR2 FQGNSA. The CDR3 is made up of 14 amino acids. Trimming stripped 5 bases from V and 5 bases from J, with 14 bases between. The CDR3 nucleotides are TGTGCCAGCAGCAGTGGTCCCGGCTTAGATACGCAGTATTTT. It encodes CASSSGPGLDTQYF.

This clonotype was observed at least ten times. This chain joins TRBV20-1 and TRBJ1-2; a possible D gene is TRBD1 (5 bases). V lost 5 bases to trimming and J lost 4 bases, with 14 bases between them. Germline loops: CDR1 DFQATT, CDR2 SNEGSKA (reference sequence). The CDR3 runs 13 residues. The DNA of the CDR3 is TGCAGTGCTCGTTTCAGGGTGGGCTATGGCTACACCTTC. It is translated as CSARFRVGYGYTF.